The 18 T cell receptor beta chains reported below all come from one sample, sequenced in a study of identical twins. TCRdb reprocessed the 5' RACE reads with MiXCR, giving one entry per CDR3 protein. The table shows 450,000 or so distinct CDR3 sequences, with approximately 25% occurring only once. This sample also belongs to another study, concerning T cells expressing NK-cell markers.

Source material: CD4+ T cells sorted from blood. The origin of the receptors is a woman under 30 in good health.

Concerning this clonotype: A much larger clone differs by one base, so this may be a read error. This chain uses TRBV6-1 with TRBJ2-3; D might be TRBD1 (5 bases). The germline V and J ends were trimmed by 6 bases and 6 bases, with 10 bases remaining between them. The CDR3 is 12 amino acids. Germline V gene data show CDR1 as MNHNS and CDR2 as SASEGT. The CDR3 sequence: CASRKTVDTQYF. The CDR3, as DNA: TGTGCCAGCAGGAAGACAGTGGATACGCAGTATTTT.

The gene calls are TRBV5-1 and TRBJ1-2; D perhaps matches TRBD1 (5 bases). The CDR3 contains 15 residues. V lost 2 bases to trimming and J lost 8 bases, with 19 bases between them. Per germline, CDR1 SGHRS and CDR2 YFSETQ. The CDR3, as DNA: TGCGCCAGCAGCTTCGATTCGGGTTCTGGGGGAGGCTACACCTTC. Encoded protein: CASSFDSGSGGGYTF.

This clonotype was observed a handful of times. CDR3 region: CSVGDDYNEQFF. CDR3 nucleotides: TGCAGCGTCGGGGACGACTACAATGAGCAGTTCTTC. V gene TRBV29-1 combines with J gene TRBJ2-1; D is possibly TRBD1 or TRBD2 (5 bases each). Between the trimmed V and J ends, which lost 6 bases and 3 bases, there was a span of 9 bases. CDR1 is SQVTM and CDR2 is ANQGSEA in the germline V gene. CDR3 length equals 12 residues.

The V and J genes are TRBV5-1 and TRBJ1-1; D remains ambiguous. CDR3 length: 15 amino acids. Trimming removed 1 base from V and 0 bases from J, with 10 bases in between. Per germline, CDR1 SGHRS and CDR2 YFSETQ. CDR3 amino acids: CASSLLATMNTEAFF. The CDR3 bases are TGCGCCAGCAGCTTGTTGGCGACGATGAACACTGAAGCTTTCTTT.

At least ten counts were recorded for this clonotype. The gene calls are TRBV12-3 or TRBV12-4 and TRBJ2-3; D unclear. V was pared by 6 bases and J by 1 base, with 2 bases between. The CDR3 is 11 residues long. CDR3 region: CASSRTDTQYF. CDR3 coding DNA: TGTGCCAGCAGCCGCACAGATACGCAGTATTTT.

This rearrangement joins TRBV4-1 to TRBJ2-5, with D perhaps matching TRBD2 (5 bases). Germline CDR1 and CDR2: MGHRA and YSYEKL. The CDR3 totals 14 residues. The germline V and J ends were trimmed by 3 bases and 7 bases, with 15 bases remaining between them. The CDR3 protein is CASSHALGWGTQYF. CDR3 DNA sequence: TGCGCCAGCAGCCATGCACTAGGATGGGGGACCCAGTACTTC.

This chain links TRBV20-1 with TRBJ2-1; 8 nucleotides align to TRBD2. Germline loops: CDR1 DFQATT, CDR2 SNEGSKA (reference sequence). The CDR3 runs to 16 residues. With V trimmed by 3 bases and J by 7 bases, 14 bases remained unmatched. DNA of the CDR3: TGCAGTGCTAGGGCCCCGGGTAGCGGGGTTTTTAATGAGCAGTTCTTC. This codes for CSARAPGSGVFNEQFF.

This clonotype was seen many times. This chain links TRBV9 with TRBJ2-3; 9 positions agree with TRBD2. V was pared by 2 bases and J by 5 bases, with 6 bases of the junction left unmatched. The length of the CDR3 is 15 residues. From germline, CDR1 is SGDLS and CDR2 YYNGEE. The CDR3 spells CASSVRPSGEDTQYF. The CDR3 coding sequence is TGTGCCAGCAGCGTGCGGCCTAGCGGGGAAGATACGCAGTATTTT.

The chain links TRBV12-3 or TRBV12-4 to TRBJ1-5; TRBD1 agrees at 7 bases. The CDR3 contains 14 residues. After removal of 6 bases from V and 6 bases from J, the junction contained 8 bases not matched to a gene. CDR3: CASRVTGLGQPQHF. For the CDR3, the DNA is TGTGCCAGCAGGGTGACAGGGTTGGGTCAGCCCCAGCATTTT.

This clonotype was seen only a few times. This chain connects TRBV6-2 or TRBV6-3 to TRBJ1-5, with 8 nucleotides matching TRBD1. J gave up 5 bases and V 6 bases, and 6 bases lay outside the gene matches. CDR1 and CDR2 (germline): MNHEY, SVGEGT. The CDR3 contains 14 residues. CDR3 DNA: TGTGCCAGCAGGGACAGGGACGCCCATCAGCCCCAGCATTTT. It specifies CASRDRDAHQPQHF.

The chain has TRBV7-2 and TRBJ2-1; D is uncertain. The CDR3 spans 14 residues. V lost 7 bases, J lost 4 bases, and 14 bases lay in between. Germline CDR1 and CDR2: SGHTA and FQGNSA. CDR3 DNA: TGTGCCAGCACCTTGGAAGCCTTTTACAATGAGCAGTTCTTC. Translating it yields CASTLEAFYNEQFF.

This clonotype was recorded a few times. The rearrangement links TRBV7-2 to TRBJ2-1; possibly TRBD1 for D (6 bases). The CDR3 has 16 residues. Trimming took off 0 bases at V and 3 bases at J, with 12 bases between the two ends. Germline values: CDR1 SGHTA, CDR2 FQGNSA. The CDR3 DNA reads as TGTGCCAGCAGCTTAGCCGGGACAACTATCTACAATGAGCAGTTCTTC. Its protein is CASSLAGTTIYNEQFF.

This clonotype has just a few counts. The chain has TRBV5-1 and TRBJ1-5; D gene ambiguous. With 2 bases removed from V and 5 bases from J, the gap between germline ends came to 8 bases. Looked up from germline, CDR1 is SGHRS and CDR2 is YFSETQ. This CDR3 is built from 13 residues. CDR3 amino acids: CASSFEGYQPQHF. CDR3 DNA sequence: TGCGCCAGCAGCTTCGAAGGATATCAGCCCCAGCATTTT.

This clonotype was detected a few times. The chain's CDR3 is CASSLKGHGYTF. Written as DNA, the CDR3 is TGTGCCAGCAGTCTGAAGGGGCATGGCTACACCTTC. J is TRBJ1-2 and V is TRBV27; possibly TRBD1 for D (5 bases). V gave up 5 bases and J gave up 6 bases, with 10 bases separating them. The CDR3 extends over 12 amino acids. CDR1 is MNHEY and CDR2 is SMNVEV in the germline V gene (reference sequence).

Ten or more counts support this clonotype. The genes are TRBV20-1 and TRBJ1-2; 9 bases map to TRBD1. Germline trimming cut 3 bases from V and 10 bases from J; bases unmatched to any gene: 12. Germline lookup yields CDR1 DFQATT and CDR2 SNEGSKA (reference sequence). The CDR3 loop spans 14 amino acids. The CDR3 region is CSASGSSGQGIYTF. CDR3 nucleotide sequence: TGCAGTGCTAGTGGCAGCTCTGGACAGGGGATCTACACCTTC.

CDR3 DNA sequence: TGCAGTGCTGGACGACAGGCCGGGGAGCTGTTTTTT. Its protein is CSAGRQAGELFF. The genes are TRBV20-1 and TRBJ2-2; a possible D gene is TRBD1 (6 bases). Germline V CDR1 and CDR2: DFQATT, SNEGSKA (reference sequence). The length of the CDR3 is 12 residues. Trimming left V 5 bases short and J 6 bases short, with 10 bases between.

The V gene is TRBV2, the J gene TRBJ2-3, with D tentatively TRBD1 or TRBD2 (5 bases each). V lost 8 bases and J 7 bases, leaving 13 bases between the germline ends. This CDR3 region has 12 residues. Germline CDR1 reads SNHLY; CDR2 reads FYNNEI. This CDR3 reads CASAPEGNTQYF. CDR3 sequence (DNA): TGTGCCAGCGCACCAGAGGGGAATACGCAGTATTTT.

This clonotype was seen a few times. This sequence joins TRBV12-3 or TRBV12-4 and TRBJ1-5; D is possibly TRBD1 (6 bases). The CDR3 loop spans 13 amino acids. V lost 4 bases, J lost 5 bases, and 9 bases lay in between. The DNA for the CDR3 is TGTGCCAGCAGTTCTAGACAGGATCAGCCCCAGCATTTT. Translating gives CASSSRQDQPQHF.